A single sample gave rise to the 27 T cell receptor beta chains below, sequenced in a study of cytomegalovirus exposure and HLA in healthy donors. Use of 60 Vbeta and 13 Jbeta primers characterized the PCR. Here immunoSEQ multiplex PCR was the method, and the copy in TCRdb shows in-frame clones only, minus some. The sample records some 83,000 clones, approximately 75% being singletons. Sequenced sample: PBMCs. The receptors come from a man aged 55 to 70 in good health and CMV-seronegative.

This sequence joins TRBV7-8 and TRBJ2-3, with 7 nucleotides matching TRBD2. CDR1 SGHVS and CDR2 FQNEAQ come from the germline V gene. The V gene end was trimmed by 5 bases and the J gene end by 1 base; junction bases not matched to a gene: 9. This CDR3 comprises 16 residues. CDR3 bases: TGTGCCAGCAGCCAGGGAGGGCCTGGAGGCACAGATACGCAGTATTTT. Translating it yields CASSQGGPGGTDTQYF.

V usage is TRBV6-5 and J usage is TRBJ1-5; D unclear. V was cut by 7 bases and J by 3 bases, with 16 bases left in between. Per the germline V gene, CDR1 is MNHEY and CDR2 is SVGAGI. This CDR3 has 15 amino acids. CDR3 nucleotide sequence: TGTGCCAGCATCCCGGGGTTTGGGAACAATCAGCCCCAGCATTTT. Amino acid sequence: CASIPGFGNNQPQHF.

The chain recombines TRBV6-5 with TRBJ2-7; 8 positions match TRBD1. The CDR3 consists of 16 residues. J gave up 4 bases and V 0 bases, and 8 bases lay outside the gene matches. Germline V gives CDR1 MNHEY, CDR2 SVGAGI. The chain's CDR3 is CASSYSYGQGGYEQYF. The CDR3 DNA is TGTGCCAGCAGTTACTCGTACGGACAGGGCGGTTACGAGCAGTACTTC.

The rearrangement joins TRBV4-1 to TRBJ2-7, with TRBD2 identical over 12 bases. With 4 bases clipped from V and 5 bases from J, the junction kept 9 bases outside the gene matches. The CDR3 is made up of 16 amino acids. The V gene's germline CDR1 is MGHRA and CDR2 YSYEKL. The CDR3: CASSRALAGGPDEQYF. The CDR3 nucleotides read TGCGCCAGCAGCCGAGCCCTAGCGGGGGGGCCGGACGAGCAGTACTTC.

The rearrangement uses TRBV11-2 and TRBJ2-5, with 7 bases aligning to TRBD1. This CDR3 is 15 amino acids long. The germline V gene encodes CDR1 SGHAT and CDR2 FQNNGV. Trimming removed 4 bases from V and 7 bases from J; junction bases left unmatched: 12. CDR3 DNA sequence: TGTGCCAGCAGCTCCATGGACAGGCCGGGTGGGACCCAGTACTTC. It translates to CASSSMDRPGGTQYF.

The chain joins TRBV7-2 to TRBJ2-3; the D is unclear. V was clipped by 0 bases and J by 1 base, with 14 bases between them. CDR1 SGHTA and CDR2 FQGNSA come from the germline V gene. This CDR3 has 17 amino acids. In nucleotides, the CDR3 is TGTGCCAGCAGCTTAGCCTCTAGGCGGCTAGGCACAGATACGCAGTATTTT. As protein: CASSLASRRLGTDTQYF.

This clone came up a few times. This chain joins TRBV9 and TRBJ1-3; D is undetermined. This CDR3 contains 12 residues. The V gene lost 3 bases and the J gene lost 16 bases, with 17 bases spanning the gap. Germline V lookup: CDR1 SGDLS, CDR2 YYNGEE. CDR3 sequence reads: CASSASGGKKYF. The CDR3 DNA reads TGTGCCAGCAGCGCTTCAGGAGGGAAAAAGTATTTT.

J is TRBJ1-2 and V is TRBV9; D may be TRBD1 (5 bases). Between the trimmed V and J ends, which lost 0 bases and 3 bases, there was a span of 12 bases. Germline CDR1 is SGDLS and CDR2 is YYNGEE. This CDR3 region has 15 residues. CDR3 bases: TGTGCCAGCAGCGTAGGACCGTGGGGGGACTATGGCTACACCTTC. Translation gives CASSVGPWGDYGYTF.

J is TRBJ1-2 and V is TRBV10-3; a possible D gene is TRBD1 (6 bases). CDR1 and CDR2 from the germline V gene are ENHRY and SYGVKD. The CDR3 covers 16 residues. V was shortened by 4 bases and J by 6 bases, with 21 bases between the two germline ends. CDR3 region: CAISAGTLSEGDGYTF. The CDR3 DNA sequence: TGTGCCATCAGTGCCGGGACGCTAAGTGAGGGGGATGGCTACACCTTC.

This rearrangement joins TRBV6-5 to TRBJ1-3; D is ambiguous. In germline, CDR1 is MNHEY, CDR2 SVGAGI. V was cut by 8 bases and J by 4 bases, with 6 bases left in between. The CDR3 spans 11 residues. The DNA for the CDR3 is TGTGCCAGCGGGAGAGGAAACACCATATATTTT. Its protein is CASGRGNTIYF.

This clone was observed a few times. V and J are TRBV29-1 and TRBJ2-3, with 7 bases matching TRBD2. V was pared by 2 bases and J by 2 bases, with 4 bases of the junction left unmatched. This CDR3 is built from 14 residues. Germline CDR1 reads SQVTM; CDR2 reads ANQGSEA. This CDR3 is CSVELAENTDTQYF. Here the CDR3 DNA reads TGCAGCGTTGAACTAGCGGAAAACACAGATACGCAGTATTTT.

This clone was counted between two and nine times. This sequence joins TRBV6-1 and TRBJ2-5, with D possibly being TRBD2 (6 bases). In germline, CDR1 is MNHNS, CDR2 SASEGT. The V and J ends lost 7 bases and 3 bases respectively, with 12 bases between them. This CDR3 is 13 amino acids long. CDR3 sequence: CASIKIAEETQYF. The CDR3, as DNA: TGTGCCAGCATAAAGATAGCGGAAGAGACCCAGTACTTC.

The V and J genes are TRBV9 and TRBJ2-1; D might be TRBD2 (7 bases). Germline CDR1 is SGDLS and CDR2 is YYNGEE. The V and J ends lost 5 bases and 0 bases respectively, with 27 bases between them. The CDR3 contains 20 residues. The CDR3 bases are TGTGCCAGCAGGGGAGGGGGGGCACAGGAGGCGGGAAGCTCCTACAATGAGCAGTTCTTC. Its protein is CASRGGGAQEAGSSYNEQFF.

The chain is built from TRBV2 and TRBJ1-3; D remains unclear. Trimming cost V 5 bases and J 0 bases, with 11 bases left between them. Germline CDR1 and CDR2: SNHLY and FYNNEI. The CDR3 consists of 15 residues. CDR3 loop: CASSRDTSSGNTIYF. CDR3 in DNA: TGTGCCAGCAGTCGCGACACCAGCTCTGGAAACACCATATATTTT.

In its sample, this clone was seen a few times. The V call is TRBV5-6, the J call TRBJ2-7; maybe TRBD1 (5 bases). Trimming took 1 base from V and 7 from J, leaving 12 bases between them. The CDR3 length is 13 residues. CDR1 is SGHDT, CDR2 YYEEEE, per germline. The CDR3 is CASSLWGSMEQYF. The DNA for the CDR3 is TGTGCCAGCAGCTTGTGGGGCTCCATGGAGCAGTACTTC.

The rearrangement links TRBV19 to TRBJ2-6, with 9 bases fitting TRBD1. Trimming cost V 1 base and J 10 bases; bases outside gene matches: 8. Germline CDR1 is LNHDA and CDR2 is SQIVND (reference sequence). The CDR3 length is 16 residues. CDR3 sequence reads: CASSIAGTGRRNVLTF. In DNA form, the CDR3 reads TGTGCCAGTAGTATAGCCGGGACAGGGCGAAGAAACGTCCTGACTTTC.

V and J are TRBV4-1 and TRBJ2-7; maybe TRBD1 (6 bases). Trimming left V 1 base short and J 3 bases short, with 10 bases between. Germline assignment: CDR1 MGHRA and CDR2 YSYEKL. This CDR3 is 14 amino acids long. CDR3 sequence (DNA): TGCGCCAGCAGCCAAGGCAGGGGATACTACGAGCAGTACTTC. It is translated as CASSQGRGYYEQYF.

This clone has a handful of counts. V gene TRBV5-1 combines with J gene TRBJ1-1; perhaps TRBD1 as D (6 bases). Germline CDR1 is SGHRS and CDR2 is YFSETQ. The germline V and J ends were trimmed by 3 bases and 5 bases, with 17 bases remaining between them. This CDR3 is built from 15 residues. The CDR3 nucleotides are TGCGCCAGCAGCTCAGACTACAGGGCCGGGACTGAAGCTTTCTTT. This encodes CASSSDYRAGTEAFF.

A word on this clone: The same CDR3 can be traced to other DNA sequences in this sample. V is TRBV30 and J is TRBJ1-6; the match to TRBD1 covers 9 bases. After removal of 2 bases from V and 10 bases from J, the junction contained 6 bases not matched to a gene. The length of the CDR3 is 14 residues. Germline CDR1 reads GTSNPN; CDR2 reads SVGIG (reference sequence). CDR3 loop: CAWSPGQGDSPLHF. In nucleotides, the CDR3 is TGTGCCTGGAGTCCGGGACAGGGAGACTCACCCCTCCACTTT.

The V call is TRBV6-1, the J call TRBJ2-5; D possibly corresponds to TRBD2 (6 bases). Germline V lookup: CDR1 MNHNS, CDR2 SASEGT. The CDR3 has 14 amino acids. Trimming removed 6 bases from V and 4 bases from J, with 15 bases in between. CDR3 bases: TGTGCCAGCAGAGAAAGATTGGGGGGAGAGACCCAGTACTTC. It is translated as CASRERLGGETQYF.

The chain has TRBV14 and TRBJ2-7, with 9 bases aligning to TRBD1. The CDR3 covers 14 residues. Trimming removed 6 bases from V and 4 bases from J; junction bases left unmatched: 7. Germline loops: CDR1 SGHDN, CDR2 FVKESK. The CDR3 sequence is CASRPRGQGYEQYF. The CDR3 nucleotides are TGTGCCAGCAGACCTCGGGGACAGGGATACGAGCAGTACTTC.

V and J are TRBV25-1 and TRBJ2-5; TRBD1 agrees at 7 bases. Per germline, CDR1 MGHDK and CDR2 SYGVNS. Losses at the gene ends were 2 bases for V and 2 bases for J; bases not matched to a gene: 8. The CDR3 is 16 residues long. CDR3 amino acids: CASSEVLGRGQETQYF. The DNA for the CDR3 is TGTGCCAGCAGTGAAGTTCTTGGCAGGGGGCAAGAGACCCAGTACTTC.

The V gene is TRBV29-1, the J gene TRBJ2-2; the match to TRBD1 covers 10 bases. The CDR3 has 13 amino acids. With 7 bases clipped from V and 8 bases from J, the junction kept 7 bases outside the gene matches. Germline V CDR1 and CDR2: SQVTM, ANQGSEA. Here the CDR3 DNA reads TGCAGCGGGGGACAGGGGACGGCAGGGGAGCTGTTTTTT. Its translation is CSGGQGTAGELFF.

CDR3 sequence (DNA): TGTGCCAGCAGCCGCGGCGAAAAACTGTTTTTT. Translation: CASSRGEKLFF. The chain uses TRBV7-9 and TRBJ1-4; unclear D gene. CDR3 size: 11 residues. V shed 5 bases and J shed 8 bases, with 6 bases lying between them. The germline V gene has CDR1 SEHNR and CDR2 FQNEAQ (reference sequence).

The chain combines TRBV11-2 with TRBJ2-5; 14 bases line up with TRBD2. The tail of the sequence fits TRBJ2-7 better, so the J call may be wrong. From germline, CDR1 is SGHAT and CDR2 FQNNGV. This CDR3 spans 14 amino acids. The DNA of the CDR3 is TGTGCCAGCAGCGCAGGGACTAGCGGGGGCGAGCAGTACTTC. It encodes CASSAGTSGGEQYF.

V gene TRBV7-8 combines with J gene TRBJ1-1; D not resolved. Deletions cut 3 bases from V and 5 bases from J, with 7 bases between. Germline assignment: CDR1 SGHVS and CDR2 FQNEAQ. This CDR3 comprises 12 residues. Written as DNA, the CDR3 is TGTGCCAGCAGCTTCGAGGGAACTGAAGCTTTCTTT. Its translation is CASSFEGTEAFF.

As regards this clone: Sequence at one end of the junction differs from germline and may be a read error. The chain couples TRBV7-9 to TRBJ1-4, with D possibly TRBD1 on 5 matching bases. The germline V gene has CDR1 SEHNR and CDR2 FQNEAQ (reference sequence). The CDR3 totals 14 residues. CDR3 in DNA: TGTTCCAGCAGCCCCCAGGGAGGTATTGAAAAACTGTTTTTT. This sequence encodes CSSSPQGGIEKLFF.